This T cell receptor (beta chain) was retrieved from a study of human T cells and chemical hapten exposure. Time point defined: patch test 1, 2 weeks after DPC sensitization. Sample treatment: therapeutic diphenylcyclopropenone sensitization with weekly scalp DPC. Trimming shortened V by 5 bases and J by 8 bases, and 13 bases separated the two germline ends. The V gene's germline CDR1 is SGHTA and CDR2 FQGNSA. This CDR3 comprises 13 residues. There are many counts of this clonotype. TCRdb re-analysed the RACE reads in MiXCR, keeping a single row per CDR3 protein. The table has 300,000 to 350,000 distinct CDR3 sequences, around 7% seen once.

V gene TRBV7-2 combines with J gene TRBJ2-1; possibly TRBD2 for D (6 bases). Material: whole blood, obtained in connection with sensitization to the hapten diphenylcyclopropenone (DPC). This TCR came from a woman younger than 35 with alopecia areata. Some clones in this sample may be carry-over from other donors' samples. The CDR3 DNA follows: TGTGCCAGCAGCCCGCGGGGATATGATGAGCAGTTCTTC. Protein sequence: CASSPRGYDEQFF.